One and the same sample provided the 6 T cell receptor beta chains below, sequenced in a study of vaccination and CD4 T cells after COVID-19. The assay that was used to sequence DNA from cultured CD4+ T cells was the Oncomine TCR Beta short-read assay. TCRdb recomputed calls from the PCR reads with MiXCR, one row per CDR3 protein. The sample holds more than 5,000 distinct CDR3 sequences, nearly 35% seen once. The treatment is: roughly 11-day PBMC culture with coronavirus spike peptide pools or control peptides (ViraFEST assay). Pre-COVID-19 pandemic sampling (2011-2018) yielded the unexposed donor's CD4+ T cells. These receptors' targets are unknown. The sequenced sample was CD4+ T cells from blood, cultured in vitro. All receptors come from a human donor in good health.

The genes are TRBV4-1 and TRBJ2-7; D assignment may be TRBD1 or TRBD2 (6 bases each). V was trimmed by 8 bases and J by 4 bases, leaving 15 bases between them. The CDR3 covers 13 residues. Looked up from germline, CDR1 is MGHRA and CDR2 is YSYEKL. CDR3 protein: CASSTEGGYEQYF. CDR3 DNA: TGCGCCAGCTCAACCGAGGGGGGTTACGAGCAGTACTTC.

The genes are TRBV2 and TRBJ2-3, with 9 bases fitting TRBD1. In germline, CDR1 is SNHLY, CDR2 FYNNEI. The CDR3 is made up of 16 amino acids. Unmatched junction bases numbered 6, after V lost 3 bases and J lost 2 bases. CDR3 sequence (DNA): TGTGCCAGCAGTGACTTCGGGACAGGGTCCACAGATACGCAGTATTTT. Encoded protein: CASSDFGTGSTDTQYF.

J is TRBJ1-1 and V is TRBV6-1, with no clear D. Per germline, CDR1 MNHNS and CDR2 SASEGT. Deletions cut 6 bases from V and 0 bases from J, with 14 bases between. This CDR3 region has 15 residues. This CDR3 is CASSIRETMNTEAFF. The CDR3 region has the DNA TGTGCCAGCAGCATCCGGGAGACCATGAACACTGAAGCTTTCTTT.

This clonotype was detected only a few times. The rearrangement uses TRBV20-1 and TRBJ1-1, with TRBD1 matching over 9 bases. Germline CDR1 is DFQATT and CDR2 is SNEGSKA (reference sequence). The CDR3 is 15 amino acids. The CDR3 nucleotides are TGCAGCACTTCTAGACAGGGGGGCTTGAACACTGAAGCTTTCTTT. This translates into CSTSRQGGLNTEAFF.

The V gene is TRBV5-1, the J gene TRBJ1-2, with unresolved D. Between the trimmed V and J ends, which lost 2 bases and 8 bases, there was a span of 10 bases. Germline values: CDR1 SGHRS, CDR2 YFSETQ. The CDR3 runs to 12 residues. The chain's CDR3 is CASSFSDAGYTF. The CDR3 region has the DNA TGCGCCAGCAGCTTCTCTGATGCCGGCTACACCTTC.

V gene TRBV18 combines with J gene TRBJ2-2; the D gene is possibly TRBD2 (6 bases). The germline V gene has CDR1 KGHSH and CDR2 LQKENI. The V and J ends lost 3 bases and 6 bases respectively, with 8 bases between them. The CDR3 length is 13 residues. DNA of the CDR3: TGTGCCAGCTCACCCACTAGCCCCGGGGAGCTGTTTTTT. Translation: CASSPTSPGELFF.